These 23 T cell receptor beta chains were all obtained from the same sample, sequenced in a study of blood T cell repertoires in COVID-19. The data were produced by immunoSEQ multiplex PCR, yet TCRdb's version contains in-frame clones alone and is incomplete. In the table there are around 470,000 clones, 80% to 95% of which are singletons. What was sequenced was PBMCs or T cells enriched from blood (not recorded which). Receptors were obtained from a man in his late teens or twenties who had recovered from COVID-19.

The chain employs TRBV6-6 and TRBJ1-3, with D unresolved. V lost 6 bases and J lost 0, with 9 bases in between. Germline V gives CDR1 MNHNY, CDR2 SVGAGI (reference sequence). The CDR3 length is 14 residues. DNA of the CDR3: TGTGCCAGCAGGGCAGGTAGCTCTGGAAACACCATATATTTT. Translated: CASRAGSSGNTIYF.

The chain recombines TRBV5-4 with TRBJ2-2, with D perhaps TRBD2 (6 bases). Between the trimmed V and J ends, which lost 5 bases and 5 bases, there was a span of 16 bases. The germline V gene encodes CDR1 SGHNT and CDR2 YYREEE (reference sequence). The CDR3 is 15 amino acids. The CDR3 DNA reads TGTGCCAGCAGTCGGGACCGGAGGGAAACCGGGGAGCTGTTTTTT. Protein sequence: CASSRDRRETGELFF.

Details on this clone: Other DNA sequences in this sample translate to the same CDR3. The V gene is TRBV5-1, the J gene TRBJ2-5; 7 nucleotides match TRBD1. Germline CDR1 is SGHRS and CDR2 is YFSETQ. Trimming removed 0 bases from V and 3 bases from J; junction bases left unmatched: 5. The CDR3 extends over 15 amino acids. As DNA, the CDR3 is TGCGCCAGCAGCTTGGGGTCAGGGGGAGAAGAGACCCAGTACTTC. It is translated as CASSLGSGGEETQYF.

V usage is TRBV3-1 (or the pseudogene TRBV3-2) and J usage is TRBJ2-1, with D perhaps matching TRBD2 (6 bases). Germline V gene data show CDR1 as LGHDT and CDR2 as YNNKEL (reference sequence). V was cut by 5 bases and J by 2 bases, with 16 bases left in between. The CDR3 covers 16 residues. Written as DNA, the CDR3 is TGTGCCAGCAGCTCCTCGGGACTTCTAACCTACAATGAGCAGTTCTTC. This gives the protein CASSSSGLLTYNEQFF.

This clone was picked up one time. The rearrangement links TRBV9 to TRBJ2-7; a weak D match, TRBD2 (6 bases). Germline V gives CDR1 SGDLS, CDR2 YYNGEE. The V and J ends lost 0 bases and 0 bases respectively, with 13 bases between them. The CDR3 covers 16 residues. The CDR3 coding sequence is TGTGCCAGCAGCGTAGCGGCTAGCGATAGCTCCTACGAGCAGTACTTC. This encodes CASSVAASDSSYEQYF.

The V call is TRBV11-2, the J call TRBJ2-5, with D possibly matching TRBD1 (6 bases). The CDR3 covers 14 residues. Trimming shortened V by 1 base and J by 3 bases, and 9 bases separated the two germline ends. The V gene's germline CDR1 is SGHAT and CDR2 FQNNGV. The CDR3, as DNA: TGTGCCAGCAGCTTAGGTTCAGGGGAAGAGACCCAGTACTTC. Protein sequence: CASSLGSGEETQYF. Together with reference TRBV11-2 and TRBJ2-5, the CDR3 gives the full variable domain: EAGVAQSPRYKIIEKRQSVAFWCNPISGHATLYWYQQILGQGPKLLIQFQNNGVVDDSQLPKDRFSAERLKGVDSTLKIQPAKLEDSAVYLCASSLGSGEETQYFGPGTRLLVL.

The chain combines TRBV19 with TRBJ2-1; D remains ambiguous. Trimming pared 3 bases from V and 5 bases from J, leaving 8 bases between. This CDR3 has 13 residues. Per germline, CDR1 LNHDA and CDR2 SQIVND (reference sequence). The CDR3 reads CASSIPLDNEQFF. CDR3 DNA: TGTGCCAGTAGTATTCCCTTAGACAATGAGCAGTTCTTC.

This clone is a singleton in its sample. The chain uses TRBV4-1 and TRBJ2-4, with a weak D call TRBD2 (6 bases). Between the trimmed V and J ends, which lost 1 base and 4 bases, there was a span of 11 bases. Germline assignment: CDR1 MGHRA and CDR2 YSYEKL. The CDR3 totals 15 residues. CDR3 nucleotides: TGCGCCAGCAGCCAAGTCACGGGAGTAAAAAACATTCAGTACTTC. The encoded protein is CASSQVTGVKNIQYF.

CDR3 bases: TGTGCCAGCAGTACCGACCGGGAGGGACCCCGGGCGTGGGGCAATCAGCCCCAGCATTTT. It encodes CASSTDREGPRAWGNQPQHF. The V call is TRBV28, the J call TRBJ1-5; D perhaps matches TRBD1 (5 bases). The CDR3 runs to 20 residues. The germline CDR1 and CDR2 sequences are MDHEN and SYDVKM. The V and J ends lost 5 bases and 2 bases respectively, with 28 bases between them.

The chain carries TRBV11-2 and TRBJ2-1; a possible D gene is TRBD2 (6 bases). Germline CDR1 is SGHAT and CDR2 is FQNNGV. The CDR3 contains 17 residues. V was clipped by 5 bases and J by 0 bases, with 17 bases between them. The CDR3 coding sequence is TGTGCCAGCAGCCCCAAGTTTAGCGGAAGCTCCTACAATGAGCAGTTCTTC. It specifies CASSPKFSGSSYNEQFF.

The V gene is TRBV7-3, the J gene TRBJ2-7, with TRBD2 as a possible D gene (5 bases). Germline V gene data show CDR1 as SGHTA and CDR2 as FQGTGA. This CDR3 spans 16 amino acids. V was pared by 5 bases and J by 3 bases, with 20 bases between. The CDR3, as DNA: TGTGCCAGCAGCCAACAGAGGGCAGGCGGTTACTACGAGCAGTACTTC. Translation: CASSQQRAGGYYEQYF.

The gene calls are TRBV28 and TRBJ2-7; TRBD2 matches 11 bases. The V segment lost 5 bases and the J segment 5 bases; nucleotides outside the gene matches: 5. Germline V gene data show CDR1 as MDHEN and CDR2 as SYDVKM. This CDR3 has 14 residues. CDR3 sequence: CASSTSGSIHEQYF. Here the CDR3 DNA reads TGTGCCAGCAGTACTAGCGGGAGTATCCACGAGCAGTACTTC.

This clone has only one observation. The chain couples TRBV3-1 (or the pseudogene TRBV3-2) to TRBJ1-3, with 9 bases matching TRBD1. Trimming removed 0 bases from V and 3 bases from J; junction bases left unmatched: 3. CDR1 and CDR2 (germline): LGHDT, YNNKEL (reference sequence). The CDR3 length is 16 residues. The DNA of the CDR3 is TGTGCCAGCAGCCAAGAAGGGACAGGGTTTGGAAACACCATATATTTT. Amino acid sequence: CASSQEGTGFGNTIYF.

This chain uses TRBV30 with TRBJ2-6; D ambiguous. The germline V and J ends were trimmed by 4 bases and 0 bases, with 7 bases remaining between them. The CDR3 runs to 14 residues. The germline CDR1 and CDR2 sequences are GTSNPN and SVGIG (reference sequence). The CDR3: CAWTGFSGANVLTF. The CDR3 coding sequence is TGTGCCTGGACAGGTTTCTCTGGGGCCAACGTCCTGACTTTC.

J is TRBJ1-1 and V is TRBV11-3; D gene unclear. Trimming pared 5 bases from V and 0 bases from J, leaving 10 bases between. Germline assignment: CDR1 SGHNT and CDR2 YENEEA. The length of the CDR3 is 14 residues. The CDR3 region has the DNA TGTGCCAGCAGCCCTGATGGAGTGAACACTGAAGCTTTCTTT. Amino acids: CASSPDGVNTEAFF.

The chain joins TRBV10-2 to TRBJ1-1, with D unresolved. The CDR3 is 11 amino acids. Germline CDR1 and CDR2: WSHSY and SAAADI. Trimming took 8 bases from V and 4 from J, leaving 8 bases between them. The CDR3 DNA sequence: TGCGCCAGCCTTCGTAGCACTGAAGCTTTCTTT. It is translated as CASLRSTEAFF.

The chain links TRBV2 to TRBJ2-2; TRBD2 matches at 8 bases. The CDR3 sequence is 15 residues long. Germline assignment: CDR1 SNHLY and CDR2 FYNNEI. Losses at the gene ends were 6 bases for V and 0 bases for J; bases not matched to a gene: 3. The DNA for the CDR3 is TGTGCCAGCAGCCCCGGGGGGGCGAACACCGGGGAGCTGTTTTTT. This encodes CASSPGGANTGELFF.

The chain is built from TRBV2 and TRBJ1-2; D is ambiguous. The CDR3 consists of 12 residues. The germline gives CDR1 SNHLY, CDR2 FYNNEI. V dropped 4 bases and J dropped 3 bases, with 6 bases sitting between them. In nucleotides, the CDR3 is TGTGCCAGCAGTGGAGGCTACTATGGCTACACCTTC. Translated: CASSGGYYGYTF.

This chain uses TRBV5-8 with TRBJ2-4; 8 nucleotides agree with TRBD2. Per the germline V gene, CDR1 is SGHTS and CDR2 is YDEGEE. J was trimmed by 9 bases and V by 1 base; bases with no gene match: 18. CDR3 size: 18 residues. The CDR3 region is CASSLRSEVAGYYGIQYF. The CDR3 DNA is TGTGCCAGCAGCTTGCGATCTGAGGTAGCGGGATATTATGGCATTCAGTACTTC.

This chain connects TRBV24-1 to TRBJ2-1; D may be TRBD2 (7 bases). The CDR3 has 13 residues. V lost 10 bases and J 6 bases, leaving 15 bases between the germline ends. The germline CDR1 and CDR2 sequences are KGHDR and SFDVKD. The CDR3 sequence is CATRGGHLNEQFF. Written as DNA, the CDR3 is TGTGCCACGAGGGGGGGCCACCTCAATGAGCAGTTCTTC.

Here the CDR3 reads CASSLGANSPLHF. The CDR3, as DNA: TGTGCCAGCAGCTTAGGAGCAAACTCACCCCTCCACTTT. This chain links TRBV13 with TRBJ1-6; D is unclear. The CDR3 extends over 13 amino acids. CDR1 and CDR2 from the germline V gene are PRHDT and FYEKMQ (reference sequence). V was shortened by 0 bases and J by 10 bases, with 7 bases between the two germline ends.

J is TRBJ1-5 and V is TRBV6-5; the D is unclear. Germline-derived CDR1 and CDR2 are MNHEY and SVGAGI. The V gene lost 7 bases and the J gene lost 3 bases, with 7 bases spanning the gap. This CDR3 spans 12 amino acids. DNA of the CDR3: TGTGCCAGCACCCAGGACAATCAGCCCCAGCATTTT. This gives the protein CASTQDNQPQHF.

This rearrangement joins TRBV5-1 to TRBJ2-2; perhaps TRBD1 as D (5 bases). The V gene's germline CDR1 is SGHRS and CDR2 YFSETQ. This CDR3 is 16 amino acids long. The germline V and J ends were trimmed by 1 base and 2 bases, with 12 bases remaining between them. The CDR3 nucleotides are TGCGCCAGCAGCTTGTTTGGACAAAGAAACACCGGGGAGCTGTTTTTT. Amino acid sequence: CASSLFGQRNTGELFF.